A single sample is the source of the 32 T cell receptor beta chains below, sequenced in a study of blood T cell repertoires in COVID-19. Some clones are missing from TCRdb's copy, which holds only in-frame ones; the method was immunoSEQ multiplex PCR. This sample has some 180,000 clones; around 86% occur once, and the top ten carry under 3%. Sequenced sample: peripheral blood. These receptors all stem from a woman aged 80 or older with COVID-19, enrolled during active disease.

This sequence joins TRBV5-4 and TRBJ2-7; 8 nucleotides line up with TRBD1. The CDR3 loop spans 16 amino acids. In germline, CDR1 is SGHNT, CDR2 YYREEE (reference sequence). Trimming removed 0 bases from V and 3 bases from J; junction bases left unmatched: 8. CDR3 sequence reads: CASSLVGDRTNYEQYF. The CDR3 region has the DNA TGTGCCAGCAGCTTGGTGGGGGACAGGACGAACTACGAGCAGTACTTC.

A single count supports this clone. The V call is TRBV4-3, the J call TRBJ1-1; D is uncertain. With 3 bases removed from V and 1 base from J, the gap between germline ends came to 6 bases. This CDR3 is 13 amino acids long. From germline, CDR1 is LGHNA and CDR2 YSLEER. The CDR3 loop is CASSQPGNTEAFF. The CDR3 nucleotides read TGCGCCAGCAGCCAGCCAGGGAACACTGAAGCTTTCTTT.

The rearrangement links TRBV19 to TRBJ2-1; D remains ambiguous. This CDR3 has 15 residues. The V end lost 5 bases, the J end lost 4 bases, and 15 bases lay between the germline ends. Looked up from germline, CDR1 is LNHDA and CDR2 is SQIVND (reference sequence). CDR3 in DNA: TGTGCCAGTAGTGAAGGTGATGCGAGGTACAATGAGCAGTTCTTC. Its protein is CASSEGDARYNEQFF.

This clone is a singleton in its sample. The chain combines TRBV3-1 (or the pseudogene TRBV3-2) with TRBJ1-2, with 7 bases lining up with TRBD1. CDR3 length equals 12 residues. The germline V gene encodes CDR1 LGHDT and CDR2 YNNKEL (reference sequence). With V trimmed by 4 bases and J by 4 bases, 0 bases remained unmatched. The CDR3 sequence is CASSRQGYGYTF. The CDR3 bases are TGTGCCAGCAGCCGACAGGGCTATGGCTACACCTTC.

This clone was observed once. V is TRBV7-9 and J is TRBJ2-3; 10 bases are shared with TRBD2. The CDR3 spans 17 residues. CDR1 is SEHNR and CDR2 is FQNEAQ in the germline V gene (reference sequence). Germline trimming cut 1 base from V and 6 bases from J; bases unmatched to any gene: 10. CDR3 nucleotide sequence: TGTGCCAGCAGCTTAGTTCGGTCTAGCGGGAGCGGGGATACGCAGTATTTT. It specifies CASSLVRSSGSGDTQYF.

The chain uses TRBV11-2 and TRBJ2-3; D remains ambiguous. This CDR3 is 17 amino acids long. V lost 6 bases to trimming and J lost 4 bases, with 23 bases between them. Germline values: CDR1 SGHAT, CDR2 FQNNGV. The CDR3 is CASSLKTPHVVPDTQYF. In DNA, the CDR3 is TGTGCCAGCAGTCTTAAAACTCCTCATGTGGTCCCAGATACGCAGTATTTT.

The chain has TRBV7-8 and TRBJ1-4; unclear D gene. V dropped 6 bases and J dropped 4 bases, with 12 bases sitting between them. The germline CDR1 and CDR2 sequences are SGHVS and FQNEAQ. The CDR3 contains 14 residues. The CDR3 DNA reads as TGTGCCAGCAGTCTAAGACGGAGTAATGAAAAACTGTTTTTT. This sequence encodes CASSLRRSNEKLFF. Combining the CDR3 with reference TRBV7-8 and TRBJ1-4 gives the whole variable domain GAGVSQSPRYKVAKRGQDVALRCDPISGHVSLFWYQQALGQGPEFLTYFQNEAQLDKSGLPSDRFFAERPEGSVSTLKIQRTQQEDSAVYLCASSLRRSNEKLFFGSGTQLSVL.

The chain links TRBV2 to TRBJ1-4; D remains unclear. With 7 bases removed from V and 3 bases from J, the gap between germline ends came to 9 bases. The CDR3 is made up of 13 amino acids. Germline V gene data show CDR1 as SNHLY and CDR2 as FYNNEI. CDR3 bases: TGTGCCAGCAATGGTGGCCCTAATGAAAAACTGTTTTTT. Protein product: CASNGGPNEKLFF.

This clone appeared a few times. The chain couples TRBV7-9 to TRBJ2-7, with 10 bases that match TRBD1. V was clipped by 5 bases and J by 0 bases; unmatched bases: 10. CDR1 and CDR2 from the germline V gene are SEHNR and FQNEAQ (reference sequence). The CDR3 is 17 amino acids. CDR3 coding DNA: TGTGCCAGCAGCACACAACCGGGGACAGGGGACTCCTACGAGCAGTACTTC. Encoded protein: CASSTQPGTGDSYEQYF.

V gene TRBV4-1 combines with J gene TRBJ1-1; TRBD1 is a possible D gene (5 bases). This CDR3 comprises 15 residues. CDR1 and CDR2 from the germline V gene are MGHRA and YSYEKL. Trimming shortened V by 9 bases and J by 1 base, and 18 bases separated the two germline ends. CDR3 protein: CASSLGDSRNTEAFF. The DNA of the CDR3 is TGCGCCAGTAGTCTAGGTGACAGCCGGAACACTGAAGCTTTCTTT.

The V call is TRBV7-9, the J call TRBJ2-3, with D tentatively TRBD2 (5 bases). This CDR3 has 15 amino acids. The V end was cut by 2 bases, the J end by 8 bases, with 17 bases between. The germline V gene encodes CDR1 SEHNR and CDR2 FQNEAQ (reference sequence). CDR3 coding DNA: TGTGCCAGCAGCTTATTAGAGACTATCGGCGGTACGCAGTATTTT. It codes for CASSLLETIGGTQYF.

The J gene is TRBJ2-1, the V gene TRBV27, with D maybe TRBD2 (5 bases). Trimming removed 8 bases from V and 5 bases from J, with 16 bases in between. Germline loops: CDR1 MNHEY, CDR2 SMNVEV (reference sequence). This CDR3 region has 14 residues. CDR3 DNA: TGTGCCAGCGGCCGGGATCTTGGGGACAATGAGCAGTTCTTC. It codes for CASGRDLGDNEQFF.

The chain has TRBV20-1 and TRBJ1-1; D uncertain. CDR1 DFQATT and CDR2 SNEGSKA come from the germline V gene (reference sequence). Trimming left V 2 bases short and J 6 bases short, with 7 bases between. CDR3 length equals 11 residues. CDR3 sequence: CSARLYPEAFF. Here the CDR3 DNA reads TGCAGTGCTAGACTATATCCTGAAGCTTTCTTT.

J is TRBJ1-2 and V is TRBV29-1, with D maybe TRBD1 (5 bases). Between the trimmed V and J ends, which lost 4 bases and 8 bases, there was a span of 17 bases. Germline V gene lookup returns CDR1 SQVTM and CDR2 ANQGSEA. There are 13 residues in the CDR3. CDR3 DNA: TGCAGCGTTGCCCTTGGCAGGGCTGCGGGCTACACCTTC. It is translated as CSVALGRAAGYTF.

The V and J genes are TRBV4-2 and TRBJ1-6; tentatively, D is TRBD1 (6 bases). The CDR3 is 19 residues long. Per the germline V gene, CDR1 is LGHNA and CDR2 is YNFKEQ. The V and J ends lost 1 base and 1 base respectively, with 17 bases between them. As DNA, the CDR3 is TGTGCCAGCAGCCAAGCGGGGGGCCCCGGTTGGTCCTATAATTCACCCCTCCACTTT. Its translation: CASSQAGGPGWSYNSPLHF.

The CDR3 is CASKKGRENTGELFF. The CDR3 coding sequence is TGTGCCAGCAAGAAAGGCAGGGAGAACACCGGGGAGCTGTTTTTT. This rearrangement joins TRBV9 to TRBJ2-2; the D gene is possibly TRBD1 (5 bases). The CDR3 totals 15 residues. The germline V gene has CDR1 SGDLS and CDR2 YYNGEE. The germline V and J ends were trimmed by 6 bases and 1 base, with 13 bases remaining between them. Looking up the rest from reference TRBV9 and TRBJ2-2 gives the full variable domain: DSGVTQTPKHLITATGQRVTLRCSPRSGDLSVYWYQQSLDQGLQFLIQYYNGEERAKGNILERFSAQQFPDLHSELNLSSLELGDSALYFCASKKGRENTGELFFGEGSRLTVL.

The chain is built from TRBV5-6 and TRBJ2-7; the D gene is possibly TRBD1 (5 bases). Germline values: CDR1 SGHDT, CDR2 YYEEEE. V shed 0 bases and J shed 6 bases, with 10 bases lying between them. This CDR3 spans 13 amino acids. CDR3 coding DNA: TGTGCCAGCAGCTTGGCCGGCAGGGCCGAGCAGTACTTC. Its translation: CASSLAGRAEQYF.

The chain carries TRBV6-1 and TRBJ2-3; weak D call: TRBD1 (5 bases). The CDR3 totals 17 residues. Per the germline V gene, CDR1 is MNHNS and CDR2 is SASEGT. V was shortened by 2 bases and J by 5 bases, with 20 bases between the two germline ends. The CDR3 DNA sequence: TGTGCCAGCAGTGAAAGGGTGGGGCGCGGTGCACAAGATACGCAGTATTTT. Amino acids: CASSERVGRGAQDTQYF.

The gene calls are TRBV7-2 and TRBJ2-7; 10 nucleotides align to TRBD2. This CDR3 region has 19 residues. Per the germline V gene, CDR1 is SGHTA and CDR2 is FQGNSA. V shed 2 bases, J shed 2 bases, and the junction held 15 bases outside the gene matches. CDR3 coding DNA: TGTGCCAGCAGCTTATGGGGGCTAGCGGGAGTGACGGGAACCTACGAGCAGTACTTC. Its translation: CASSLWGLAGVTGTYEQYF.

CDR3 protein: CASSPGTSGSGYEQYF. The CDR3 bases are TGCGCCAGCAGCCCTGGGACTAGCGGGAGTGGGTACGAGCAGTACTTC. This rearrangement joins TRBV4-3 to TRBJ2-7, with 14 bases matching TRBD2. V dropped 4 bases and J dropped 4; count of bases not matched to a gene: 6. Germline values: CDR1 LGHNA, CDR2 YSLEER. The CDR3 is 16 residues long.

In its sample, this clone was seen once. CDR3 region: CASSTGSLVNTEAFF. The CDR3 DNA is TGCGCCAGCAGCACAGGGAGTCTGGTGAACACTGAAGCTTTCTTT. This sequence joins TRBV5-1 and TRBJ1-1, with a possible D match to TRBD1 (6 bases). Trimming pared 4 bases from V and 0 bases from J, leaving 13 bases between. The CDR3 runs to 15 residues. Germline CDR1 reads SGHRS; CDR2 reads YFSETQ.

This sequence joins TRBV18 and TRBJ1-6; 7 bases are shared with TRBD1. Germline assignment: CDR1 KGHSH and CDR2 LQKENI. The CDR3 covers 13 residues. V shed 8 bases, J shed 8 bases, and the junction held 6 bases outside the gene matches. As DNA, the CDR3 is TGTGCCAGCCGTGGACAGGAGGATTCACCCCTCCACTTT. It encodes CASRGQEDSPLHF.

The chain combines TRBV15 with TRBJ1-1; 9 bases map to TRBD1. With 2 bases clipped from V and 6 bases from J, the junction kept 7 bases outside the gene matches. Germline V gene lookup returns CDR1 LNHNV and CDR2 YYDKDF (reference sequence). The CDR3 is 15 amino acids. Here the CDR3 reads CATSRTGGAVSEAFF. The DNA for the CDR3 is TGTGCCACCAGCAGAACAGGGGGCGCCGTCTCTGAAGCTTTCTTT.

The chain uses TRBV27 and TRBJ2-5; 9 bases line up with TRBD2. From germline, CDR1 is MNHEY and CDR2 SMNVEV (reference sequence). Trimming removed 5 bases from V and 11 bases from J; junction bases left unmatched: 9. CDR3 size: 13 residues. CDR3 nucleotide sequence: TGTGCCAGCAGTGGGTTAGCGGGAGAGGCTCAGTACTTC. It translates to CASSGLAGEAQYF.

This chain links TRBV9 with TRBJ2-2; unclear D gene. Trimming pared 1 base from V and 6 bases from J, leaving 7 bases between. The CDR3 runs 13 residues. CDR1 and CDR2 from the germline V gene are SGDLS and YYNGEE. The CDR3 coding sequence is TGTGCCAGCAGCGTATTGAGTTCCGGGGAGCTGTTTTTT. Its translation is CASSVLSSGELFF.

This rearrangement joins TRBV6-5 to TRBJ2-1; 7 bases line up with TRBD2. CDR1 MNHEY and CDR2 SVGAGI come from the germline V gene. V dropped 0 bases and J dropped 8; count of bases not matched to a gene: 4. This CDR3 is built from 14 residues. The CDR3 nucleotides are TGTGCCAGCAGTTACTCGGGCGGGAGCGATGAGCAGTTCTTC. This codes for CASSYSGGSDEQFF.

The J gene is TRBJ2-1, the V gene TRBV10-3; 7 bases align to TRBD2. J lost 4 bases, V lost 10 bases, and 7 bases had no gene match. Germline-derived CDR1 and CDR2 are ENHRY and SYGVKD. This CDR3 has 13 amino acids. As DNA, the CDR3 is TGTGCCACTCTAGCGGTCTCTTACAATGAGCAGTTCTTC. The encoded protein is CATLAVSYNEQFF.

This chain joins TRBV9 and TRBJ2-7; 10 bases line up with TRBD1. The J segment lost 5 bases and the V segment lost 3 bases, leaving 8 bases of the junction unmatched. Germline V gives CDR1 SGDLS, CDR2 YYNGEE. This CDR3 has 15 amino acids. CDR3 amino acids: CASSAGGQGDHEQYF. DNA of the CDR3: TGTGCCAGCAGCGCGGGCGGACAGGGGGACCACGAGCAGTACTTC.

The rearrangement links TRBV28 to TRBJ2-7; 7 bases match TRBD2. This CDR3 has 13 amino acids. Per germline, CDR1 MDHEN and CDR2 SYDVKM. Unmatched junction bases numbered 4, after V lost 7 bases and J lost 1 base. The CDR3, as DNA: TGTGCCAGCATCGACGGGAGGTCCTACGAGCAGTACTTC. It translates to CASIDGRSYEQYF.

The V gene is TRBV14, the J gene TRBJ2-5; 9 bases fit TRBD2. V dropped 4 bases and J dropped 4; count of bases not matched to a gene: 7. The CDR3 sequence is 15 residues long. CDR1 and CDR2 (germline): SGHDN, FVKESK. The chain's CDR3 is CASSRDSGSPETQYF. The CDR3 nucleotides read TGTGCCAGCAGCCGGGATAGCGGGAGCCCAGAGACCCAGTACTTC.

This clone was found a few times. The V call is TRBV7-8, the J call TRBJ2-7; 13 nucleotides line up with TRBD2. The CDR3 consists of 16 residues. Unmatched junction bases numbered 9, after V lost 5 bases and J lost 5 bases. Germline V gene sequence: CDR1 SGHVS, CDR2 FQNEAQ. The CDR3 DNA is TGTGCCAGCAGCCCCAGGACTAGCGGGAGTAGACACGAGCAGTACTTC. This codes for CASSPRTSGSRHEQYF.

The chain carries TRBV4-3 and TRBJ1-1; weak D call: TRBD1 (6 bases). This CDR3 has 13 residues. V was shortened by 6 bases and J by 6 bases, with 14 bases between the two germline ends. The germline gives CDR1 LGHNA, CDR2 YSLEER. The CDR3 region has the DNA TGCGCCAGCAGGAGGCAGGGGCTATCTGAAGCTTTCTTT. Protein: CASRRQGLSEAFF.